These T cell receptor beta chains were read from a single sample in a study of cytomegalovirus exposure and HLA in healthy donors. The assay was immunoSEQ multiplex PCR, and TCRdb's table has in-frame clones only and misses some. The table lists hundreds of thousands of clones, roughly 82% of them singletons. The sequencing sample was made of PBMCs. The receptor source for this set is a man in his forties or fifties in good health and CMV-seropositive. The conserved cysteine and the conserved F or W are not part of the CDR3 here. Rows give clone size only sometimes, using once, few, many, or a class for an expanded clone.

abundance: .; j_gene: TRBJ1-1; v_gene: TRBV7-3; CDR3aa: ASSPRGGVPNTEAF
abundance: .; j_gene: TRBJ1-2; v_gene: TRBV7-2; CDR3aa: ASSPRTGANGYT
abundance: once; j_gene: TRBJ2-3; v_gene: TRBV4-2; CDR3aa: ASSQEGRGTDTQY
abundance: .; j_gene: TRBJ1-2; v_gene: TRBV11-2; CDR3aa: ASSSRGGGSYGYT
abundance: .; j_gene: TRBJ2-3; v_gene: TRBV18; CDR3aa: ASSPGAHRTQY
abundance: .; j_gene: TRBJ1-5; v_gene: TRBV6-6; CDR3aa: ASKWGLDVGQPQH
abundance: .; j_gene: TRBJ2-1; v_gene: TRBV21-1; CDR3aa: ATFDGDGYEQF
abundance: .; j_gene: TRBJ2-7; v_gene: TRBV5-4; CDR3aa: ASSEGLRSPEQY
abundance: .; j_gene: TRBJ1-1; v_gene: TRBV6-1; CDR3aa: ASRSLGARTEAF
abundance: once; j_gene: TRBJ2-7; v_gene: TRBV9; CDR3aa: ASSPGLAGIYEQY
abundance: .; j_gene: TRBJ2-7; v_gene: TRBV30; CDR3aa: AWSLPLAGLYEQY
abundance: few; j_gene: TRBJ1-5; v_gene: TRBV27; CDR3aa: ASSPSGEGVYNQPQH
abundance: .; j_gene: TRBJ1-5; v_gene: TRBV4-1; CDR3aa: ASSQFFRDSNQPQH
abundance: .; j_gene: TRBJ1-1; v_gene: TRBV10-1; CDR3aa: ASSKGVWNTEAF
abundance: .; j_gene: TRBJ1-1; v_gene: TRBV11-3; CDR3aa: ASSLRGREAF
abundance: .; j_gene: TRBJ2-5; v_gene: TRBV5-1; CDR3aa: ASSYRTGLGETQY
abundance: .; j_gene: TRBJ2-2; v_gene: TRBV12-5; CDR3aa: ASGPGRGTGVAAEAANTGELF
abundance: .; j_gene: TRBJ1-1; v_gene: TRBV29-1; CDR3aa: SVEDLTSNTEAF
abundance: few; j_gene: TRBJ2-7; v_gene: TRBV7-6; CDR3aa: ASSLAQDYEQY
abundance: .; j_gene: TRBJ1-1; v_gene: TRBV18; CDR3aa: ASSPRDRDTEAF
abundance: .; j_gene: TRBJ1-1; v_gene: TRBV5-1; CDR3aa: ASSFQVYTEAF
abundance: .; j_gene: TRBJ2-4; v_gene: TRBV5-1; CDR3aa: ASSLATTLAKNIQY
abundance: few; j_gene: TRBJ2-1; v_gene: TRBV7-7; CDR3aa: ASSSGVEQF
abundance: few; j_gene: TRBJ2-2; v_gene: TRBV9; CDR3aa: ASSGGGTGQTGELF
abundance: .; j_gene: TRBJ1-2; v_gene: TRBV4-2; CDR3aa: ASSPGPRGVNYGYT
abundance: .; j_gene: TRBJ2-1; v_gene: TRBV27; CDR3aa: ASALAAYNEQF
abundance: .; j_gene: TRBJ2-5; v_gene: TRBV21-1; CDR3aa: APEGSILVQETQY
abundance: .; j_gene: TRBJ2-7; v_gene: TRBV6-1; CDR3aa: ASSEVVSPGGYEQY
abundance: .; j_gene: TRBJ2-7; v_gene: TRBV6-1; CDR3aa: ASTYRGSYEQY
abundance: once; j_gene: TRBJ2-1; v_gene: TRBV4-1; CDR3aa: ASSQDRGYNEQF
abundance: .; j_gene: TRBJ2-3; v_gene: TRBV9; CDR3aa: ASSVDLTSGRAETDTQY
abundance: .; j_gene: TRBJ2-3; v_gene: TRBV29-1; CDR3aa: SVVRREYSTDTQY
abundance: .; j_gene: TRBJ2-1; v_gene: TRBV6-1; CDR3aa: ASSGGQGGWNEQF
abundance: .; j_gene: TRBJ1-2; v_gene: TRBV6-5; CDR3aa: ASSYSRRGYGYT
abundance: .; j_gene: TRBJ1-5; v_gene: TRBV6-1; CDR3aa: ASSHSNQPQH
abundance: .; j_gene: TRBJ1-1; v_gene: TRBV28; CDR3aa: ASSFRGNTEAF
abundance: .; j_gene: TRBJ1-2; v_gene: TRBV14; CDR3aa: ASSWQGIDYGYT
abundance: .; j_gene: TRBJ2-1; v_gene: TRBV10-3; CDR3aa: AASPGLAKPGDEQF
abundance: .; j_gene: TRBJ2-1; v_gene: TRBV7-2; CDR3aa: ASTQFGGRRDEQF
abundance: .; j_gene: TRBJ1-6; v_gene: TRBV7-8; CDR3aa: ASSLNPGGRRDSPLH
abundance: .; j_gene: TRBJ2-7; v_gene: TRBV21-1; CDR3aa: ASSTPVTSTYGQY
abundance: few; j_gene: TRBJ2-5; v_gene: TRBV5-1; CDR3aa: ASSKQETQY
abundance: .; j_gene: TRBJ2-5; v_gene: TRBV12-5; CDR3aa: ASGLAPLKEETQY
abundance: .; j_gene: TRBJ2-7; v_gene: TRBV19; CDR3aa: ATGAGIYEQY
abundance: few; j_gene: TRBJ2-1; v_gene: TRBV29-1; CDR3aa: SVDRLAGVSNEQF
abundance: .; j_gene: TRBJ2-4; v_gene: TRBV27; CDR3aa: ATPPPSTGLAKNIQY
abundance: .; j_gene: .; v_gene: TRBV4-2; CDR3aa: ASSQERPTSGTSYEQY
abundance: .; j_gene: TRBJ1-1; v_gene: TRBV5-6; CDR3aa: ASSWDRSNTEAF
abundance: .; j_gene: TRBJ2-7; v_gene: TRBV19; CDR3aa: ASSTTYEQY